This T cell receptor beta chain was found in a study of T cells in Graves' hyperthyroidism and ophthalmopathy (dated by TCRdb to the late 2010s). At the level of the whole study: TCR V-J signatures able to tell the groups apart were searched for in a discovery cohort of approximately 95 patients, of whom approximately 40 had Graves' ophthalmopathy and roughly 58 had stable Graves' hyperthyroidism. Whether ophthalmopathy could be predicted prospectively was tested in an independent validation cohort made up of under 20 hyperthyroidism patients plus 17 patients who later progressed to ophthalmopathy. The approximately 90 discovery patients were randomly split 7:3 into training and test sets. In more than five Graves' hyperthyroidism patients, the study also compared T-cell repertoires from thyroid tissue with T-cell repertoires from blood. After sampling, hyperthyroidism patients received methimazole starting at 30 mg daily, and ophthalmopathy patients received high-dose intravenous methylprednisolone. The paper reports TCR Vbeta CDR3 sequencing of over 120 peripheral blood samples: some 41 ophthalmopathy, roughly 80 hyperthyroidism and around 17 progressor patients.

Comment on this clonotype: No antigen is known for it. Nothing much larger sits one base from this clone, and base qualities are not available.

Paper-wide results and their limitations: Most expanded thyroid clonotypes (frequency above 0.001) were also detected in blood, a finding suggesting that blood repertoires may reflect thyroid immune responses. Sample size was not statistically predetermined, and investigators were not blinded to group allocation. A model built on a 13 V-J signature distinguished ophthalmopathy from stable hyperthyroidism, reaching roughly 88% sensitivity and about 81% specificity in cross-validation and 80%/75% in testing. During validation, the model predicted progression to ophthalmopathy a median of roughly six months ahead of onset, with around 71% sensitivity and 72% to 80% specificity.

Stable Graves' hyperthyroidism was defined as no progression to ophthalmopathy during 18 months of follow-up. Hyperthyroidism patients were newly diagnosed, with disease duration under 2 months, and aged 18 to 65 years. Any patient with an uncontrolled infection, another autoimmune disease, pregnancy or lactation was excluded. Clinical symptoms, serum thyroxine and TRAb, thyroid ultrasound, and orbital computed tomography formed the basis for the diagnoses. Total RNA was extracted with Trizol reagent, and quality was checked on an Agilent 2100 Bioanalyzer. The TCR beta CDR3 regions were amplified from the RNA transcripts. The first round of RT-PCR for the TCR CDR3 was performed with the HTBI primer set and the Qiagen OneStep RT-PCR kit. A second multiplex PCR round built the libraries, followed by size selection and purification. The libraries were sequenced on an Illumina HiSeq2000 using paired-end 100 bp reads. The published analysis was carried out like this. SOAPnuke was used to process the raw data, removing reads that contained adapters or uncalled bases, had a mean Phred below 15, or lacked an exact match to the constant primer or identifier. COPE v1.2.5 was used to merge the high-quality paired reads, and each unique nucleotide sequence was defined as a clonotype. MiTCR v1.1 was used to align the clonotypes against IMGT TRBV, TRBD and TRBJ reference segments. The analysis was restricted to V-J combinations with a frequency above 0.0001, which together covered around 99% of the repertoires. A TCS score was defined as the ratio of F50 (clonal expansion) to E x V (chaos), with BLOSUM62-based TCRdist applied between CDR3 peptides within each V-J. Welch's t-statistics and random forest reduced just over 500 V-J features to 10 to 15, which were used in a naive Bayes classifier (R e1071). The similarity between thyroid and blood repertoires was quantified using the Morisita-Horn index. TCRdb reworked the public reads: Q25 trimming with fastp, MiXCR clone assembly, productive beta chains retained. Records with the same CDR3 protein are collapsed into one entry carrying the most frequent genes and DNA. The V and J calls were determined by TCRdb, not by the authors. A total of tens of thousands of distinct CDR3 sequences appear in this sample, approximately 50% of them only once. The ten largest clones add up to roughly a third of the sample.

The source material was peripheral blood or thyroid tissue (not recorded which). The TCR was taken from a man in his late teens or twenties with Graves' hyperthyroidism.

Read as DNA, the sequence is TGCGCCAGCAGCCACGGGCGACAGGGTGGTGAAAAACTGTTTTTT. This yields the protein CASSHGRQGGEKLFF. This chain joins TRBV4-3 to TRBJ1-4, with 7 bases in between that match TRBD1. The germline V gene encodes CDR1 LGHNA and CDR2 YSLEER. Unmatched junction bases come to 8, with V trimmed by 3 bases and J by 7 bases. Spanning cysteine to phenylalanine, the CDR3 consists of 15 amino acids. Only the CDR3 region is kept as DNA, spanning 45 bases read in frame from base 1.